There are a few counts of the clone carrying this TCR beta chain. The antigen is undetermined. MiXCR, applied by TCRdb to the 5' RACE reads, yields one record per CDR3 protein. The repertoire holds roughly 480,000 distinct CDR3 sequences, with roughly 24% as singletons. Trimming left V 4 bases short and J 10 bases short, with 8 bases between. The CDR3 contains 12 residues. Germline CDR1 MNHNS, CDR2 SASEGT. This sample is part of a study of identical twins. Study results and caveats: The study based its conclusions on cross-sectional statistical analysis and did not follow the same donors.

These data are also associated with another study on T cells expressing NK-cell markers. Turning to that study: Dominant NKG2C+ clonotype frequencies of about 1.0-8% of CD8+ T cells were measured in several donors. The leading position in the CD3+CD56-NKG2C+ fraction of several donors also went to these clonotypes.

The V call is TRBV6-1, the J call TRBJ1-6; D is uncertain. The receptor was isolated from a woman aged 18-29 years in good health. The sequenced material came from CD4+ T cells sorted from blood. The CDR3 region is CASSGPLSPLHF. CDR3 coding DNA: TGTGCCAGCAGTGGACCGTTATCACCCCTCCACTTT.